This T cell receptor beta chain originates from a study of EBV T-cell therapy then PD-1 blockade in nasopharyngeal carcinoma (dated by TCRdb to the early 2020s). The CDR3 has 16 amino acids, counting the end cysteine and phenylalanine. Just the 48-base CDR3 DNA is kept, in frame starting at base 1. Via the germline V gene (reference sequence), CDR1 is LNHDA and CDR2 SQIVND. Here V drops 5 bases and J drops 0 bases, and the junction holds 7 bases not matched to any gene. In the paper's terms, the treatment or condition label means: AdE1-LMPpoly-expanded autologous EBV-specific T-cell therapy followed by anti-PD-1 nivolumab. The Qiagen DNeasy Kit was used to extract genomic DNA from the sorted cells. The immunoSEQ platform was used for deep sequencing of the TCR beta chain. In the source study's methods: The immunoSEQ Analyzer software was used to analyze the repertoire data. Entries here come from immuneACCESS through TCRdb and include only in-frame sequences with V and J called. Some clones fail to appear in such tables; in the studies checked, an unresolved V gene covers under half of the shortfall, and the cause of the remainder is unknown. For V, J and clone size, that table is used; D and trimming come from the DNA. Counted in this sample were about 22,000 clones; 70% to 85% of them appeared once. The ten most abundant clones make up 24% of the sample.

This clone turned up a few times. The specificity of this receptor is unknown. Base qualities are not at hand, and no much larger clone is one base apart. This TCR was recovered from a man aged 40-49 years with nasopharyngeal carcinoma. The V and J genes are TRBV19 and TRBJ1-5, with 7 central nucleotides matching TRBD1. The material sequenced was CD8+ T cells from blood, taken at day -245 from a patient whose treatment included autologous EBV-specific T cells and nivolumab. Here the CDR3 is given as CASSPGQSHSNQPQHF. The bases are TGTGCCAGTAGTCCGGGACAGTCCCATAGCAATCAGCCCCAGCATTTT.